This T cell receptor (beta chain) emerged from a study of blood T cell repertoires in COVID-19. Study-wide context: Samples came from the United States, Italy and Spain, spanning acute and convalescent COVID-19.

V was clipped by 3 bases and J by 4 bases; unmatched bases: 9. Germline V lookup: CDR1 MRHNA, CDR2 SNTAGT. The CDR3 spans 16 residues. The method was immunoSEQ multiplex PCR; TCRdb's version includes in-frame clones alone and lacks a portion of them. The repertoire has 150,000 to 200,000 clones, over 80% of them found once; the top ten carry approximately 5.4%. The sequence derives from a woman aged 25 to 39 with acute or convalescent COVID-19. This rearrangement joins TRBV6-4 to TRBJ2-3; 8 nucleotides match TRBD1. The sequencing sample was made of peripheral blood. The CDR3 bases are TGTGCCAGCAGTGATAACCAGGCAGGGGGCCCAGATACGCAGTATTTT. This sequence encodes CASSDNQAGGPDTQYF.